This is a list of T cell receptor beta chains from one sample in a study of long-term antiretroviral therapy in people with HIV. Libraries were prepared by immunoSEQ multiplex PCR; TCRdb keeps only in-frame clonotypes and omits some of them. The table has more than 35,000 clones, 94% seen once; the top ten hold roughly 4%. The sequencing used unsorted PBMCs, collected 4.1 years after starting antiretroviral therapy. The receptors were sampled from a woman in her forties or fifties with HIV. Both conserved end residues are part of each CDR3. A D gene is named only where the DNA matches it firmly. Rows give clone size only sometimes, using once, few, many, or a class for an expanded clone.

clone_size	v_call	d_call	cdr3_length	j_call	cdr3_nt	cdr3_aa
NA	TRBV6-4	NA	14	TRBJ2-5	TGTGCCAGCGGGGGGACGGCGCCCCAAGAGACCCAGTACTTC	CASGGTAPQETQYF
NA	TRBV29-1	TRBD1	12	TRBJ2-7	TGCAGCGTAGCGGGGACAGGGTGGGAGCAGTACTTC	CSVAGTGWEQYF
NA	TRBV30	TRBD1	13	TRBJ2-7	TGTGCCCACCGGACAGGGGGGACCTACGAGCAGTACTTC	CAHRTGGTYEQYF
NA	TRBV4-3	NA	15	TRBJ1-5	TGCGCCAGCAGCCCCTATGCAGGGGGCAATCAGCCCCAGCATTTT	CASSPYAGGNQPQHF
NA	TRBV2	TRBD1	15	TRBJ2-3	TGTGCCAGCAGTAGAGGGGGCGGGAGCACAGATACGCAGTATTTT	CASSRGGGSTDTQYF
NA	TRBV2	TRBD1	13	TRBJ2-5	TGTGCCAGCAGTCGACAGGGTTCAGAGACCCAGTACTTC	CASSRQGSETQYF
NA	TRBV19	NA	14	TRBJ2-2	TGTGCCAGTAGTGGGGACGGACCATGGGGGGAGCTGTTTTTT	CASSGDGPWGELFF
NA	TRBV6-5	NA	13	TRBJ1-1	TGTGCCAGCAGTTACTCATATGACACTGAAGCTTTCTTT	CASSYSYDTEAFF
NA	TRBV27	NA	14	TRBJ2-3	TGTGCCAGCAGCCGACTGGGGGGCACAGATACGCAGTATTTT	CASSRLGGTDTQYF
few	TRBV10-1	NA	13	TRBJ1-2	TGCGCCACCGCCGGGGCATCTAACTATGGCTACACCTTC	CATAGASNYGYTF
NA	TRBV7-9	NA	16	TRBJ2-5	TGTGCCAGCAGCCCATATGGAAGTGACAGCCAAGAGACCCAGTACTTC	CASSPYGSDSQETQYF
NA	TRBV6-4	NA	12	TRBJ2-2	TGTGCCAGCAGTGGGAACACCGGGGAGCTGTTTTTT	CASSGNTGELFF
NA	TRBV13	NA	16	TRBJ1-6	TGTGCCAGCAGCTTAGATGGGGAAGGACAGTATTCACCCCTCCACTTT	CASSLDGEGQYSPLHF
NA	TRBV5-1	NA	15	TRBJ2-3	TGCGCCAGCAGCCTTGACAGCATAGGCACAGATACGCAGTATTTT	CASSLDSIGTDTQYF
NA	TRBV5-1	TRBD1	16	TRBJ2-2	TGCGCCAGCAGCCTCGGACAGGGTGGGCCAACCGGGGAGCTGTTTTTT	CASSLGQGGPTGELFF
NA	TRBV10-3	NA	16	TRBJ1-5	TGTGCCATCAGTGAGTCGGGGGACCCCGGGAATCAGCCCCAGCATTTT	CAISESGDPGNQPQHF
NA	TRBV30	NA	18	TRBJ2-1	TGTGCCTGGATTAAGAGTCGGGGGGCGGAAAACAATTACAATGAGCAGTTCTTC	CAWIKSRGAENNYNEQFF
NA	TRBV4-3	NA	15	TRBJ1-6	TGCGCCAGCAGCCAAGAAAGGGGGGTACTTTCACCCCTCCACTTT	CASSQERGVLSPLHF
NA	TRBV4-1	NA	12	TRBJ1-2	TGCGCCAGCAGCCAAGATATGCTTCGCTACACCTTC	CASSQDMLRYTF
NA	TRBV15	NA	14	TRBJ1-4	TGTGCCACCAGGGACAGTCCGGCCAATGAAAAACTGTTTTTT	CATRDSPANEKLFF
NA	TRBV7-9	NA	13	TRBJ2-3	TGTGCCAGCAGCTTAGAGGCGGCAGATACGCAGTATTTT	CASSLEAADTQYF
NA	TRBV30	TRBD1	13	TRBJ1-5	TGTGCCTGGAAAGGACAGGGGGCTCAGCCCCAGCATTTT	CAWKGQGAQPQHF
NA	TRBV6-6	NA	12	TRBJ1-2	TGTGCCAGCCTTCTGGGGGCGTATGGCTACACCTTC	CASLLGAYGYTF
NA	TRBV5-1	TRBD1	13	TRBJ1-2	TGCGCCAGCAGCTTTGGACAGGGGAGGGGCTACACCTTC	CASSFGQGRGYTF
NA	TRBV30	NA	14	TRBJ1-6	TGTGCCTGGAGTCGGGACCCATATAATTCACCCCTCCACTTT	CAWSRDPYNSPLHF
once	TRBV5-5	TRBD1	16	TRBJ1-5	TGTGCCAGCAGCCTAAGTGGGACAGGGGTACAGCAGCCCCAGCATTTT	CASSLSGTGVQQPQHF
NA	TRBV7-8	NA	15	TRBJ1-4	TGTGCCAGCAGCCCATACTTACCAACTAATGAAAAACTGTTTTTT	CASSPYLPTNEKLFF
NA	TRBV6-5	TRBD1	14	TRBJ1-3	TGTGCCAGCAGTTACCGACAGGGGCGGAACACCATATATTTT	CASSYRQGRNTIYF
NA	TRBV27	NA	14	TRBJ1-6	TGTGCCAGCAGTTTAGGGAGCGCGTCCTCACCCCTCCACTTT	CASSLGSASSPLHF
once	TRBV7-2	NA	14	TRBJ2-5	TGTGCCAGCAGCTCGGCGACTCCGCGAGAGACCCAGTACTTC	CASSSATPRETQYF
NA	TRBV27	NA	15	TRBJ2-2	TGTGCCAGCAGTATACACAGGGAGTACACCGGGGAGCTGTTTTTT	CASSIHREYTGELFF
NA	TRBV5-1	TRBD1	15	TRBJ1-1	TGCGCCAGCAGCTTGGAGCGGACAGGGGGAGGTGAAGCTTTCTTT	CASSLERTGGGEAFF
NA	TRBV19	NA	13	TRBJ2-7	TGTGCCAGTAGTCGAGGGTCGGTCGGCGAGCAGTACTTC	CASSRGSVGEQYF
NA	TRBV29-1	TRBD1	14	TRBJ2-3	TGCAGCGTTGTCCGGGACAGGGATTCTTATACGCAGTATTTT	CSVVRDRDSYTQYF
NA	TRBV5-6	NA	13	TRBJ2-5	TGTGCCAGCAGCGGGGACGGGAGCGAGACCCAGTACTTC	CASSGDGSETQYF
NA	TRBV27	NA	13	TRBJ1-1	TGTGCCAGCAGCGCGGGGGGGATTACTGAAGCTTTCTTT	CASSAGGITEAFF
NA	TRBV7-3	NA	13	TRBJ2-2	TGTGCCAGCAGCTTCTACTCTAGCGGGGAGCTGTTTTTT	CASSFYSSGELFF
NA	TRBV2	TRBD1	15	TRBJ1-5	TGTGCCAGCAGCCAGGACAGGGGTCGCAATCAGCCCCAGCATTTT	CASSQDRGRNQPQHF
NA	TRBV27	NA	13	TRBJ1-3	TGTGCCAGCAAAAGCGCGACTGGAAACACCATATATTTT	CASKSATGNTIYF
NA	TRBV5-1	NA	14	TRBJ1-2	TGCGCCAGCAGCACGACAGCTCCTGACTATGGCTACACCTTC	CASSTTAPDYGYTF
once	TRBV27	NA	12	TRBJ1-1	TGTGCCAGCAGTCCCTCTGGCCACGGAGCTTTCTTT	CASSPSGHGAFF
NA	TRBV5-5	TRBD2	14	TRBJ2-7	TGTGCCAGCAGCTTGCGGGGGGGGTCCTACGAGCAGTACTTC	CASSLRGGSYEQYF
NA	TRBV5-1	NA	18	TRBJ2-2	TGCGCCAGCAGCTTGGCAAGGTCGGGGGCCTCTACTTCCGGGGAGCTGTTTTTT	CASSLARSGASTSGELFF
NA	TRBV7-9	NA	17	TRBJ2-2	TGTGCCAGCAGGCCCGCCGTTGTGGGGAAGAACACCGGGGAGCTGTTTTTT	CASRPAVVGKNTGELFF
NA	TRBV4-1	NA	14	TRBJ2-1	TGCGCCAGCAGCCAAGGACTAGGCCCCAATGAGCAGTTCTTC	CASSQGLGPNEQFF
NA	TRBV10-3	NA	15	TRBJ2-2	TGTGCCGTTTCCCCGGGACTCACGAACACCGGGGAGCTGTTTTTT	CAVSPGLTNTGELFF
NA	TRBV5-6	TRBD1	16	TRBJ1-4	TGTGCCAGCAGCTTGCTGACAGGGCTCCTTAATGAAAAACTGTTTTTT	CASSLLTGLLNEKLFF
NA	TRBV7-9	NA	14	TRBJ1-2	TGTGCCAGCAGCGCCACAACCTTTAACTATGGCTACACCTTC	CASSATTFNYGYTF
NA	TRBV7-2	TRBD1	16	TRBJ1-5	TGTGCCAGCAGCAAAAGAACAGGGGAGGGCAATCAGCCCCAGCATTTT	CASSKRTGEGNQPQHF
once	TRBV7-2	NA	14	TRBJ1-2	TGTGCCAGCAGCTTAGAGACAACTAACTATGGCTACACCTTC	CASSLETTNYGYTF
once	TRBV2	TRBD1	15	TRBJ1-3	TGTGCCAAGGGACGAGGACAGGGCACTGGAAACACCATATATTTT	CAKGRGQGTGNTIYF